These 4 T cell receptor beta chains share one sample of origin, sequenced in a study of blood T cell repertoires in COVID-19. Here immunoSEQ multiplex PCR was the method, and the copy in TCRdb shows in-frame clones only, minus some. Of 200,000 to 250,000 clones in the sample, around 87% were seen once. Sequencing input: peripheral blood. The receptors originated from a man in his sixties with acute or convalescent COVID-19.

The CDR3 DNA follows: TGTGCCAGCAGTTTTTTAACAGGGGTAGCATCCGGGGAGCTGTTTTTT. Its translation is CASSFLTGVASGELFF. The V gene is TRBV27, the J gene TRBJ2-2, with 7 bases aligning to TRBD1. After removal of 3 bases from V and 6 bases from J, the junction contained 10 bases not matched to a gene. CDR1 is MNHEY and CDR2 is SMNVEV in the germline V gene (reference sequence). CDR3 size: 16 residues.

V gene TRBV2 combines with J gene TRBJ2-5; 8 bases match TRBD1. In germline, CDR1 is SNHLY, CDR2 FYNNEI. V lost 7 bases and J lost 5; bases outside the gene matches: 9. There are 14 residues in the CDR3. Here the CDR3 DNA reads TGTGCCAGCACCACCCAGGGGGCTGGGGAGACCCAGTACTTC. This codes for CASTTQGAGETQYF.

This clone was seen only once. V is TRBV7-2 and J is TRBJ2-1; 8 nucleotides agree with TRBD1. Trimming cost V 4 bases and J 7 bases; bases outside gene matches: 6. Germline-derived CDR1 and CDR2 are SGHTA and FQGNSA. The length of the CDR3 is 14 residues. CDR3 sequence reads: CASSSPTGANEQFF. Written as DNA, the CDR3 is TGTGCCAGCAGCTCACCGACAGGGGCTAATGAGCAGTTCTTC.

This clone was detected once. The V gene is TRBV7-2, the J gene TRBJ2-3, with 7 bases aligning to TRBD1. This CDR3 is built from 15 residues. V lost 1 base to trimming and J lost 1 base; unmatched junction nucleotides: 2. CDR1 SGHTA and CDR2 FQGNSA come from the germline V gene. CDR3 nucleotides: TGTGCCAGCAGCTTAGACGGACAGGGCACAGATACGCAGTATTTT. It encodes CASSLDGQGTDTQYF. The full variable domain, rest sourced from reference TRBV7-2 and TRBJ2-3, is GAGVSQSPSNKVTEKGKDVELRCDPISGHTALYWYRQSLGQGLEFLIYFQGNSAPDKSGLPSDRFSAERTGGSVSTLTIQRTQQEDSAVYLCASSLDGQGTDTQYFGPGTRLTVL.